Detailed here is one TCR beta chain. The antigen remains unidentified. Per the authors' pipeline: A distant-metastasis classifier for papillary thyroid cancer was built using CDR3 differences across clinicopathological groups. TCRdb re-processed the PCR reads through MiXCR. V and J calls and clone size were set by TCRdb, not the authors. The sample includes tens of thousands of clones, roughly 17% of them seen just once. In germline, CDR1 is DFQATT, CDR2 SNEGSKA (reference sequence). V dropped 6 bases and J dropped 6; count of bases not matched to a gene: 5. The CDR3 consists of 13 residues. Before thyroid surgery, none of the patients had received any treatment. These data come from a study of metastatic and nonmetastatic thyroid tumors. About the research overall: Malignant thyroid and benign thyroid patients provided blood and tumor or nodule tissue whose repertoires were compared. Study-level results: Significantly greater TCR beta diversity was reportedly found in malignant thyroid tumors than in benign nodules (in blood and tumor).

Sequencing used blood. The source is a male donor with papillary thyroid cancer or a benign thyroid nodule (not recorded which). Some clones in this sample may be carry-over from other donors' samples. The rearrangement uses TRBV20-1 and TRBJ2-7; TRBD2 aligns across 13 bases. The CDR3 loop is CSAGLAGEVEQYF. The CDR3, as DNA: TGCAGTGCCGGACTAGCGGGAGAGGTCGAGCAGTACTTC.